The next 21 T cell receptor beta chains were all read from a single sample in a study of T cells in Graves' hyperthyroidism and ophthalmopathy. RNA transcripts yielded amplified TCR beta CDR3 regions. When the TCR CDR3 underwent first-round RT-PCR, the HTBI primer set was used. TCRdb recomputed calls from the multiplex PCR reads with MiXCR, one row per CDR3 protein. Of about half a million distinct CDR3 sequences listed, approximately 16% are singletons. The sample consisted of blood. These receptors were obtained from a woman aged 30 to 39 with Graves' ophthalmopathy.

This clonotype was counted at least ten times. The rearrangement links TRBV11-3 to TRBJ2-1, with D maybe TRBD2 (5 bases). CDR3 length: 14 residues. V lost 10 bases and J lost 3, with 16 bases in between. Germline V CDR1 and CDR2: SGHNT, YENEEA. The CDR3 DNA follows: TGTGCCATCATCGGGGTTGCGGTCTACAATGAGCAGTTCTTC. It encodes CAIIGVAVYNEQFF. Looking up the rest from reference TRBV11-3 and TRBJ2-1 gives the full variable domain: EAGVVQSPRYKIIEKKQPVAFWCNPISGHNTLYWYLQNLGQGPELLIRYENEEAVDDSQLPKDRFSAERLKGVDSTLKIQPAELGDSAVYLCAIIGVAVYNEQFFGPGTRLTVL.

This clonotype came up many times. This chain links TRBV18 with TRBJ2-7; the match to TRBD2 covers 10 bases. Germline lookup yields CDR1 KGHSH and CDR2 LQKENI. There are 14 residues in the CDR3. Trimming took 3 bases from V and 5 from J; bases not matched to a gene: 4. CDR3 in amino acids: CASSPGLAVDEQYF. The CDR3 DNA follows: TGTGCCAGCTCACCTGGACTAGCGGTCGACGAGCAGTACTTC.

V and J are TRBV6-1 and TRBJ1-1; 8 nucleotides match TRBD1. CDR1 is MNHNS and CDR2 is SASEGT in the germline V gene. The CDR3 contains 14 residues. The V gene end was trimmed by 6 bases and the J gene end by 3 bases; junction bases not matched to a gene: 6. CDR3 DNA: TGTGCCAGCAGCAAGGACAGGGACGACACTGAAGCTTTCTTT. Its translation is CASSKDRDDTEAFF.

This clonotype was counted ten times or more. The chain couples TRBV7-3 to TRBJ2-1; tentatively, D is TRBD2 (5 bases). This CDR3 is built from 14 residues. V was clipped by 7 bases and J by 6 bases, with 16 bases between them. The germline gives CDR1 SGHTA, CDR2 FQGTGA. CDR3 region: CASKIREYSNEQFF. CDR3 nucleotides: TGTGCCAGCAAAATAAGGGAGTACAGCAATGAGCAGTTCTTC.

Written as DNA, the CDR3 is TGCAGCGTTTATCGGACAGGGGCCTACTACAATGAGCAGTTCTTC. Amino acids: CSVYRTGAYYNEQFF. The chain is built from TRBV29-1 and TRBJ2-1; 9 bases align to TRBD1. J was trimmed by 3 bases and V by 5 bases; bases with no gene match: 8. The CDR3 has 15 amino acids. Germline loops: CDR1 SQVTM, CDR2 ANQGSEA.

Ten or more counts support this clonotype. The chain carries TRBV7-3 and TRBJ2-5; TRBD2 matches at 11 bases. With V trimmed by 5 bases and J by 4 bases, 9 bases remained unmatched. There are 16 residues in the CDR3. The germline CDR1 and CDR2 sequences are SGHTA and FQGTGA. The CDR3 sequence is CASSASVAGGRETQYF. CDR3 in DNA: TGTGCCAGCAGCGCCAGCGTAGCGGGAGGGAGAGAGACCCAGTACTTC. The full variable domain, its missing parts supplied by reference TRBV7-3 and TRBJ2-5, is GAGVSQTPSNKVTEKGKYVELRCDPISGHTALYWYRQSLGQGPEFLIYFQGTGAADDSGLPNDRFFAVRPEGSVSTLKIQRTERGDSAVYLCASSASVAGGRETQYFGPGTRLLVL.

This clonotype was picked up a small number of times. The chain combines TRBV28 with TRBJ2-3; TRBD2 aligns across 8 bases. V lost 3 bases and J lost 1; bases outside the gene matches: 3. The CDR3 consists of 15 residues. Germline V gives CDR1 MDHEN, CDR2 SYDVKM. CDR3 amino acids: CASSLTTSGTDTQYF. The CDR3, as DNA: TGTGCCAGCAGTTTGACGACTAGCGGCACAGATACGCAGTATTTT.

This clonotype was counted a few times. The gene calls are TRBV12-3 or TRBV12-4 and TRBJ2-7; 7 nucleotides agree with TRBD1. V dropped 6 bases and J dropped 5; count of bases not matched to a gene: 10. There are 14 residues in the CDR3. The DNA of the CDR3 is TGTGCCAGCAGGCTGGACAGGCGCAAAAACGAGCAGTACTTC. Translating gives CASRLDRRKNEQYF.

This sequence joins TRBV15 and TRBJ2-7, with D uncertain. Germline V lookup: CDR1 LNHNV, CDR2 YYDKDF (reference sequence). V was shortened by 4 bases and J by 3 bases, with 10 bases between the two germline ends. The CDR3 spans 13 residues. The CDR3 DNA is TGTGCCACCAGCATCGCGGACGGCTACGAGCAGTACTTC. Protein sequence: CATSIADGYEQYF. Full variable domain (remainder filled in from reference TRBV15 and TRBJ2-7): DAMVIQNPRYQVTQFGKPVTLSCSQTLNHNVMYWYQQKSSQAPKLLFHYYDKDFNNEADTPDNFQSRRPNTSFCFLDIRSPGLGDTAMYLCATSIADGYEQYFGPGTRLTVT.

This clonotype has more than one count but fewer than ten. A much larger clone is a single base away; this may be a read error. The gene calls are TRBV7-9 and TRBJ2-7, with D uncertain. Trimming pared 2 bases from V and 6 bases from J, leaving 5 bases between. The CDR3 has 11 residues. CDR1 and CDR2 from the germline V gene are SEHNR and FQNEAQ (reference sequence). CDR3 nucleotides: TGTGCCAGCAGCTTATGGGGCGAGCAGTACTTC. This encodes CASSLWGEQYF.

This chain's CDR3 is CASSLRTGANYGYTF. The DNA of the CDR3 is TGTGCCAGCAGCTTGCGGACAGGAGCTAACTATGGCTACACCTTC. The chain carries TRBV5-6 and TRBJ1-2, with 7 positions matching TRBD1. V shed 1 base, J shed 0 bases, and the junction held 3 bases outside the gene matches. The CDR3 is made up of 15 amino acids. Germline CDR1 reads SGHDT; CDR2 reads YYEEEE.

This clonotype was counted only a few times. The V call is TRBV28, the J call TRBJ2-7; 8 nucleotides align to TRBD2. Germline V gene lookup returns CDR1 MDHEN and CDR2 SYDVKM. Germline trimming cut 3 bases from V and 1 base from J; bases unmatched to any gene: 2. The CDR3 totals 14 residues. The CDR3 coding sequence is TGTGCCAGCAGTTTCCGGGAGGGGTCCTACGAGCAGTACTTC. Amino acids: CASSFREGSYEQYF.

CDR3 sequence reads: CASSLILADTDTQYF. In DNA form, the CDR3 reads TGTGCCAGCAGCTTAATACTAGCAGACACAGATACGCAGTATTTT. The chain combines TRBV7-9 with TRBJ2-3, with a tentative D call TRBD2 (6 bases). The CDR3 covers 15 residues. Germline lookup yields CDR1 SEHNR and CDR2 FQNEAQ (reference sequence). Trimming took off 2 bases at V and 2 bases at J, with 11 bases between the two ends.

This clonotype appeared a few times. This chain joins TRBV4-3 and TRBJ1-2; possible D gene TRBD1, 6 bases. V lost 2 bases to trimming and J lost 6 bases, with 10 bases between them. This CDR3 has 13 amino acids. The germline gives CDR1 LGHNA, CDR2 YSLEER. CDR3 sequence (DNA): TGCGCCAGCAGCCAACGGACAGAAGATGGCTACACCTTC. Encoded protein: CASSQRTEDGYTF.

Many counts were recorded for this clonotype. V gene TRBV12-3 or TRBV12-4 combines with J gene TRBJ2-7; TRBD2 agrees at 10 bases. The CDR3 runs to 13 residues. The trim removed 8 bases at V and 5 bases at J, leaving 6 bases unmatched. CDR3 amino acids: CASALAGVDEQYF. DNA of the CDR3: TGTGCCAGCGCCCTAGCGGGAGTAGACGAGCAGTACTTC.

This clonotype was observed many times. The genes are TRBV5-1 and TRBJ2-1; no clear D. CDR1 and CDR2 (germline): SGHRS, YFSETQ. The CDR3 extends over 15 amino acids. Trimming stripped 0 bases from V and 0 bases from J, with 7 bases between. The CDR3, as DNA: TGCGCCAGCAGCTTGGTTCTGAGCTCCTACAATGAGCAGTTCTTC. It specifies CASSLVLSSYNEQFF.

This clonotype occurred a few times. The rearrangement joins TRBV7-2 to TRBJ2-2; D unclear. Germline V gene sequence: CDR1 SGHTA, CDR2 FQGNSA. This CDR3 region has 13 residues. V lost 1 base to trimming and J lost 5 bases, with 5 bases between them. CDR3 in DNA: TGTGCCAGCAGCTTAGAATTTACCGGGGAGCTGTTTTTT. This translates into CASSLEFTGELFF.

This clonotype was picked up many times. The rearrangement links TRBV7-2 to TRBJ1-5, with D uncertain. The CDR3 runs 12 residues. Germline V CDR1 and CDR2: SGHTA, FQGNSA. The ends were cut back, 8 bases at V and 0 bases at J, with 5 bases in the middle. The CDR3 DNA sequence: TGTGCCAGCGCGAGTAGCAATCAGCCCCAGCATTTT. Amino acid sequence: CASASSNQPQHF.

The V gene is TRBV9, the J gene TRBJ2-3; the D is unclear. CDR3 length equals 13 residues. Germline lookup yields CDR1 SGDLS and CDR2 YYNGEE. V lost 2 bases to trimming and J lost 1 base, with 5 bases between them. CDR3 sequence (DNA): TGTGCCAGCAGCGTCCTCCGCACAGATACGCAGTATTTT. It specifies CASSVLRTDTQYF.

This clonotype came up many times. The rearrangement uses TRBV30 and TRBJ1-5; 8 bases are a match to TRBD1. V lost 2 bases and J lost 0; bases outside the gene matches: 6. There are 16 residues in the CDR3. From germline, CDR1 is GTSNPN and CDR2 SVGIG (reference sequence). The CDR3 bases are TGTGCCTGGAGTATCAGGACAGGGAATAGCAATCAGCCCCAGCATTTT. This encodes CAWSIRTGNSNQPQHF.

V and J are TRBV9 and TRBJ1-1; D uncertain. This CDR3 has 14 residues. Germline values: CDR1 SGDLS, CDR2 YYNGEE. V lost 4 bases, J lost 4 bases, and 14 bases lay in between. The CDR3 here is CASSPEVVFTEAFF. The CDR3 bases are TGTGCCAGCAGCCCTGAGGTTGTCTTCACTGAAGCTTTCTTT. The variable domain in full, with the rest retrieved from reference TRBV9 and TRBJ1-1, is DSGVTQTPKHLITATGQRVTLRCSPRSGDLSVYWYQQSLDQGLQFLIQYYNGEERAKGNILERFSAQQFPDLHSELNLSSLELGDSALYFCASSPEVVFTEAFFGQGTRLTVV.